A single sample is the source of the 13 T cell receptor beta chains below, sequenced in a study of T-cell reconstitution after alpha-beta-depleted transplantation in children (dated by TCRdb to the mid-2010s). Interpreted using the paper, the treatment or condition label stands for: allogeneic hematopoietic cell transplantation with graft depleted of TCRalphabeta T cells and CD19 B cells. Library creation used PCR. The reads were generated on an Illumina HiSeq 2500. TCR library preparation used molecular barcoding, with unique molecular identifiers applied to normalize quantification of the TCRbeta repertoire. The public sequencing data were trimmed at Q25 with fastp and processed into clonotypes with MiXCR by TCRdb, which kept only in-frame beta chains. Duplicate CDR3 protein sequences are folded into a single record with the most common DNA and genes. This sample comprises some 460,000 distinct CDR3 sequences, 15% to 20% of them detected only once. The top ten hold less than 30% of the sample.

Here the sequenced sample was PBMCs, mostly from graft donor cells, taken 360 days after TCRalphabeta/CD19-depleted stem cell transplant. The receptors were gathered from a boy in the first two years of life who had a stem cell transplant for Wiskott-Aldrich syndrome, so the T cells may come from the graft donor.

This chain joins TRBV29-1 and TRBJ2-1; D remains unclear. The CDR3 sequence is 15 residues long. CDR1 and CDR2 from the germline V gene are SQVTM and ANQGSEA. V lost 5 bases and J 6 bases, leaving 20 bases between the germline ends. CDR3 residues: CSVRNLAPTSNEQFF. The CDR3 nucleotides read TGCAGCGTTCGTAATCTCGCACCTACCAGCAATGAGCAGTTCTTC.

J is TRBJ2-2 and V is TRBV27; TRBD2 matches at 8 bases. The CDR3 consists of 17 residues. With V trimmed by 1 base and J by 3 bases, 7 bases remained unmatched. The germline gives CDR1 MNHEY, CDR2 SMNVEV (reference sequence). DNA for the CDR3: TGTGCCAGCAGTTTATTACTGACTAGCGCTTACACCGGGGAGCTGTTTTTT. Translated, it gives CASSLLLTSAYTGELFF.

The rearrangement uses TRBV4-1 and TRBJ2-5; 9 positions agree with TRBD2. Germline trimming cut 2 bases from V and 2 bases from J; bases unmatched to any gene: 6. From germline, CDR1 is MGHRA and CDR2 YSYEKL. There are 16 residues in the CDR3. Here the CDR3 reads CASSQWSGGSQETQYF. The CDR3 nucleotides read TGCGCCAGCAGCCAATGGAGCGGGGGGAGTCAAGAGACCCAGTACTTC.

The gene calls are TRBV12-3 or TRBV12-4 and TRBJ1-5; 12 bases are shared with TRBD1. Trimming cost V 1 base and J 4 bases; bases outside gene matches: 11. The CDR3 is 19 residues long. CDR3 coding DNA: TGTGCCAGCAGTTTAGGTCCGGGACAGGGGGCTCGGTGGAATCAGCCCCAGCATTTT. This sequence encodes CASSLGPGQGARWNQPQHF.

The rearrangement uses TRBV18 and TRBJ2-7, with 7 bases lining up with TRBD1. Germline-derived CDR1 and CDR2 are KGHSH and LQKENI. Losses at the gene ends were 2 bases for V and 4 bases for J; bases not matched to a gene: 5. The CDR3 covers 14 residues. CDR3: CASSPGQDLYEQYF. The CDR3 nucleotides read TGTGCCAGCTCACCAGGACAGGACCTATACGAGCAGTACTTC. The whole variable domain, remainder taken from reference TRBV18 and TRBJ2-7, is NAGVMQNPRHLVRRRGQEARLRCSPMKGHSHVYWYRQLPEEGLKFMVYLQKENIIDESGMPKERFSAEFPKEGPSILRIQQVVRGDSAAYFCASSPGQDLYEQYFGPGTRLTVT.

This clonotype was seen a handful of times. The chain couples TRBV27 to TRBJ1-2; 8 bases fit TRBD1. J was trimmed by 0 bases and V by 6 bases; bases with no gene match: 3. Germline-derived CDR1 and CDR2 are MNHEY and SMNVEV (reference sequence). There are 14 residues in the CDR3. This CDR3 reads CASRRTGSNYGYTF. In DNA, the CDR3 is TGTGCCAGCAGGCGGACAGGGTCTAACTATGGCTACACCTTC.

This chain links TRBV7-9 with TRBJ2-2; TRBD2 matches 10 bases. J gave up 2 bases and V 6 bases, and 6 bases lay outside the gene matches. Germline values: CDR1 SEHNR, CDR2 FQNEAQ (reference sequence). The CDR3 is 16 amino acids. The CDR3 DNA reads as TGTGCCAGCAGTTTCCCTAGCGGGAGTAACACCGGGGAGCTGTTTTTT. The encoded protein is CASSFPSGSNTGELFF.

The rearrangement joins TRBV5-4 to TRBJ2-5; unclear D gene. CDR3 length equals 13 residues. The germline V gene encodes CDR1 SGHNT and CDR2 YYREEE (reference sequence). The V and J ends lost 0 bases and 5 bases respectively, with 8 bases between them. CDR3 protein: CASSLESGETQYF. DNA of the CDR3: TGTGCCAGCAGCTTGGAGTCAGGCGAGACCCAGTACTTC.

This clonotype occurred a few times. The rearrangement links TRBV5-8 to TRBJ2-1; D not certain. Germline assignment: CDR1 SGHTS and CDR2 YDEGEE. V was cut by 2 bases and J by 5 bases, with 11 bases left in between. The CDR3 is 14 amino acids. The DNA of the CDR3 is TGTGCCAGCAGCTTTCCCCCTTGGGACAATGAGCAGTTCTTC. Protein: CASSFPPWDNEQFF.

This clonotype was counted only a few times. V usage is TRBV29-1 and J usage is TRBJ2-7, with TRBD1 matching 8 bases. There are 12 residues in the CDR3. Germline lookup yields CDR1 SQVTM and CDR2 ANQGSEA. The junction had 6 bases not matched to a gene; V was cut back by 7 bases and J by 4 bases. CDR3 sequence (DNA): TGCAGCGGCATGACAGGGGTGTACGAGCAGTACTTC. Amino acids: CSGMTGVYEQYF.

This clonotype was seen a handful of times. The CDR3: CSGLNVGGFAGEQFF. CDR3 in DNA: TGCAGCGGCCTCAACGTGGGAGGGTTTGCTGGGGAGCAGTTCTTC. The chain recombines TRBV29-1 with TRBJ2-1, with 7 positions matching TRBD2. Looked up from germline, CDR1 is SQVTM and CDR2 is ANQGSEA. The CDR3 has 15 amino acids. J was trimmed by 10 bases and V by 7 bases; bases with no gene match: 19.

The gene calls are TRBV10-3 and TRBJ2-7; 8 bases agree with TRBD1. With 2 bases clipped from V and 6 bases from J, the junction kept 3 bases outside the gene matches. The CDR3 loop spans 13 amino acids. The germline gives CDR1 ENHRY, CDR2 SYGVKD. The CDR3 loop reads CAISEGQGPEQYF. DNA of the CDR3: TGTGCCATCAGTGAGGGACAGGGCCCCGAGCAGTACTTC.

This rearrangement joins TRBV29-1 to TRBJ2-1; the D gene is possibly TRBD2 (6 bases). Trimming left V 5 bases short and J 4 bases short, with 12 bases between. Germline lookup yields CDR1 SQVTM and CDR2 ANQGSEA. The CDR3 has 13 residues. The DNA for the CDR3 is TGCAGCGTTCGACTAGACTGGTACAATGAGCAGTTCTTC. This translates into CSVRLDWYNEQFF.